A selection of T cell receptor beta chains follows, all from one sample in a study of blood T cell repertoires in COVID-19. Data came from immunoSEQ multiplex PCR; TCRdb stores just in-frame clones and leaves some out. In the table there are over 300,000 clones, 85% of which are singletons. What was sequenced was peripheral blood. The receptors were sampled from a human donor in a cohort sampled during active COVID-19. The CDR3 runs from the conserved cysteine through the conserved F or W. A D gene is named only where the DNA matches it firmly. Rows give clone size only sometimes, using once, few, many, or a class for an expanded clone.

clone size: -
D gene: TRBD2
V gene: TRBV5-4
J gene: TRBJ2-3
CDR3 DNA: TGTGCCAGCAGCTTGCGACTAGCGGGGGACACAGATACGCAGTATTTT
CDR3 protein: CASSLRLAGDTDTQYF

clone size: -
D gene: -
V gene: TRBV28
J gene: TRBJ1-2
CDR3 DNA: TGTGCCAGCAGTTTACTGGCATTATCCGGGGGCTACACCTTC
CDR3 protein: CASSLLALSGGYTF

clone size: -
D gene: -
V gene: TRBV5-4
J gene: TRBJ1-6
CDR3 DNA: TGTGCCAGCAGCTTGGCCGGGAATAATTCACCCCTCCACTTT
CDR3 protein: CASSLAGNNSPLHF

clone size: -
D gene: -
V gene: TRBV27
J gene: TRBJ1-6
CDR3 DNA: TGTGCCAGCAGTTTACGGGTTTTAGGCTCACCCCTCCACTTT
CDR3 protein: CASSLRVLGSPLHF

clone size: -
D gene: TRBD1
V gene: TRBV10-3
J gene: TRBJ1-3
CDR3 DNA: TGTGCCATCAGTAACAAGACAGGGAAAAACACCATATATTTT
CDR3 protein: CAISNKTGKNTIYF

clone size: -
D gene: -
V gene: TRBV19
J gene: TRBJ1-5
CDR3 DNA: TGTGCCAGTAGTATTATTGAGGAGAGCAATCAGCCCCAGCATTTT
CDR3 protein: CASSIIEESNQPQHF

clone size: -
D gene: TRBD2
V gene: TRBV24-1
J gene: TRBJ2-1
CDR3 DNA: TGTGCCACCAGTGATTTAGGGGCGGGGGGCAGCAATGAGCAGTTCTTC
CDR3 protein: CATSDLGAGGSNEQFF

clone size: -
D gene: TRBD2
V gene: TRBV9
J gene: TRBJ2-1
CDR3 DNA: TGTGCCAGCAGCCCCGGGACTAGCGGGGGGGTTCACAATGAGCAGTTCTTC
CDR3 protein: CASSPGTSGGVHNEQFF

clone size: -
D gene: -
V gene: TRBV14
J gene: TRBJ2-7
CDR3 DNA: TGTGCCAGCAGCCCTACTACAGGGCCCACCGAGCAGTACTTC
CDR3 protein: CASSPTTGPTEQYF

clone size: -
D gene: -
V gene: TRBV5-6
J gene: TRBJ1-2
CDR3 DNA: TGTGCCAGCAGCCTAGGATTGACTGACTATGGCTACACCTTC
CDR3 protein: CASSLGLTDYGYTF

clone size: -
D gene: -
V gene: TRBV7-3
J gene: TRBJ2-5
CDR3 DNA: TGTGCCAGCAGGACCGGGGAGACCCAGTACTTC
CDR3 protein: CASRTGETQYF

clone size: -
D gene: TRBD1
V gene: TRBV6-2/TRBV6-3
J gene: TRBJ1-2
CDR3 DNA: TGTGCCAGCAGTCGACAGGGGTACGGCTACACCTTC
CDR3 protein: CASSRQGYGYTF

clone size: -
D gene: -
V gene: TRBV5-1
J gene: TRBJ2-7
CDR3 DNA: TGCGCCAGCAGCTTGGCTTACGAGCAGTACTTC
CDR3 protein: CASSLAYEQYF

clone size: -
D gene: -
V gene: TRBV7-3
J gene: TRBJ2-6
CDR3 DNA: TGTGCCAGCAGCCCCTCTTGGAGAGAAAAGCCTGGGGCCAACGTCCTGACTTTC
CDR3 protein: CASSPSWREKPGANVLTF

clone size: -
D gene: TRBD1
V gene: TRBV7-8
J gene: TRBJ2-7
CDR3 DNA: TGTGCCAGCAGCTTAACAGGGGACTACGAGCAGTACTTC
CDR3 protein: CASSLTGDYEQYF

clone size: -
D gene: TRBD1
V gene: TRBV2
J gene: TRBJ2-7
CDR3 DNA: TGTGCCAGCAGTTATACAGGGGGCCACGAGCAGTACTTC
CDR3 protein: CASSYTGGHEQYF

clone size: -
D gene: -
V gene: TRBV15
J gene: TRBJ1-1
CDR3 DNA: TGTGCCAGCTCACTCCCGACGGGGACTGAAGCTTTCTTT
CDR3 protein: CASSLPTGTEAFF

clone size: -
D gene: -
V gene: TRBV5-4
J gene: TRBJ1-6
CDR3 DNA: TGTGCCAGCAGCTTGGAACAGGGTGCATCACTCTCACCCCTCCACTTT
CDR3 protein: CASSLEQGASLSPLHF

clone size: -
D gene: TRBD1
V gene: TRBV12-3/TRBV12-4
J gene: TRBJ2-7
CDR3 DNA: TGTGCCAGCAGTCCCGACAGGGTCGCCGAGCAGTACTTC
CDR3 protein: CASSPDRVAEQYF

clone size: -
D gene: TRBD1
V gene: TRBV5-8
J gene: TRBJ2-3
CDR3 DNA: TGTGCCAGCAGCTTGCGGCCCACAGGGGGCACAGATACGCAGTATTTT
CDR3 protein: CASSLRPTGGTDTQYF

clone size: -
D gene: -
V gene: TRBV28
J gene: TRBJ2-7
CDR3 DNA: TGTGCCAGCAGTTCAGACAGGAATCCCTACGAGCAGTACTTC
CDR3 protein: CASSSDRNPYEQYF

clone size: -
D gene: -
V gene: TRBV2
J gene: TRBJ1-1
CDR3 DNA: TGTGCCAGCAGTGGACTGATCACTGAAGCTTTCTTT
CDR3 protein: CASSGLITEAFF

clone size: -
D gene: -
V gene: TRBV7-2
J gene: TRBJ1-5
CDR3 DNA: TGTGCCAGCAGCTTAGCGCTAGCAGCCCTAAATCAGCCCCAGCATTTT
CDR3 protein: CASSLALAALNQPQHF

clone size: -
D gene: -
V gene: TRBV24-1
J gene: TRBJ2-7
CDR3 DNA: TGTGCCACCAGTGACCCCGGGGATGACGAGCAGTACTTC
CDR3 protein: CATSDPGDDEQYF

clone size: -
D gene: TRBD1
V gene: TRBV18
J gene: TRBJ1-2
CDR3 DNA: TGTGCCAGCTCACCGGGACAGCCCTCCGGGATAGCTAACTATGGCTACACCTTC
CDR3 protein: CASSPGQPSGIANYGYTF

clone size: -
D gene: -
V gene: TRBV27
J gene: TRBJ2-7
CDR3 DNA: TGTGCCAGCAGCTACAAACAGGGAAGAGGGTACGAGCAGTACTTC
CDR3 protein: CASSYKQGRGYEQYF

clone size: -
D gene: -
V gene: TRBV5-4
J gene: TRBJ1-1
CDR3 DNA: TGTGCCAGCAGCTTTGGGGGGGCCATGGTTTCGGCTTTCTTT
CDR3 protein: CASSFGGAMVSAFF

clone size: -
D gene: TRBD1
V gene: TRBV2
J gene: TRBJ2-4
CDR3 DNA: TGTGCCAGCCAGGGGGCGGCGGGCATTCAGTACTTC
CDR3 protein: CASQGAAGIQYF

clone size: -
D gene: -
V gene: TRBV7-2
J gene: TRBJ1-1
CDR3 DNA: TGTGCCAGCAGCTTGTCCGGGGGGGACACTGAAGCTTTCTTT
CDR3 protein: CASSLSGGDTEAFF

clone size: -
D gene: -
V gene: TRBV30
J gene: TRBJ1-1
CDR3 DNA: TGTGCCTGGATCGGGGATCCAGCGGAGGCTTTCTTT
CDR3 protein: CAWIGDPAEAFF

clone size: few
D gene: TRBD1
V gene: TRBV29-1
J gene: TRBJ1-2
CDR3 DNA: TGCAGCGTTCGGTTCCGGGACAGGGATGTCGGCTACACCTTC
CDR3 protein: CSVRFRDRDVGYTF

clone size: -
D gene: -
V gene: TRBV18
J gene: TRBJ2-7
CDR3 DNA: TGTGCCAGCTCACCATCGGGGATCGACGAGCAGTACTTC
CDR3 protein: CASSPSGIDEQYF

clone size: -
D gene: -
V gene: TRBV27
J gene: TRBJ1-2
CDR3 DNA: TGTGCCAGCAGTTCCCGGGATTCCTATGGCTACACCTTC
CDR3 protein: CASSSRDSYGYTF

clone size: few
D gene: TRBD1
V gene: TRBV5-1
J gene: TRBJ2-7
CDR3 DNA: TGCGCCAGCAAGGGACAGGGCTCCTACGAGCAGTACTTC
CDR3 protein: CASKGQGSYEQYF

clone size: once
D gene: -
V gene: TRBV11-2
J gene: TRBJ2-7
CDR3 DNA: TGTGCCAGCAGCTTACCCCCAGTCAAAGTTTACGAGCAGTACTTC
CDR3 protein: CASSLPPVKVYEQYF

clone size: -
D gene: -
V gene: TRBV30
J gene: TRBJ1-2
CDR3 DNA: TGTGCCTGGAGTCCGACATCGGCGCATGGCTACACCTTC
CDR3 protein: CAWSPTSAHGYTF

clone size: few
D gene: -
V gene: TRBV13
J gene: TRBJ1-1
CDR3 DNA: TGTGCCAGCAGCTTCCGAGAAGATGAAGCTTTCTTT
CDR3 protein: CASSFREDEAFF

clone size: -
D gene: -
V gene: TRBV10-2
J gene: TRBJ2-7
CDR3 DNA: TGCGCCAGCACGGAGGGGACGACGTACGAGCAGTACTTC
CDR3 protein: CASTEGTTYEQYF

clone size: -
D gene: -
V gene: TRBV12-5
J gene: TRBJ1-6
CDR3 DNA: TGTGCTAGTGGTTTGGGCGGGAAGGGGACCAATTCACCCCTCCACTTT
CDR3 protein: CASGLGGKGTNSPLHF

clone size: -
D gene: TRBD1
V gene: TRBV19
J gene: TRBJ1-5
CDR3 DNA: TGTGCCAGTAGTATAGGGACAGGGTACGGTCAGCCCCAGCATTTT
CDR3 protein: CASSIGTGYGQPQHF

clone size: -
D gene: -
V gene: TRBV19
J gene: TRBJ2-1
CDR3 DNA: TGTGCCAGTAGTATAGTAACAGGGTCCTACAATGAGCAGTTCTTC
CDR3 protein: CASSIVTGSYNEQFF